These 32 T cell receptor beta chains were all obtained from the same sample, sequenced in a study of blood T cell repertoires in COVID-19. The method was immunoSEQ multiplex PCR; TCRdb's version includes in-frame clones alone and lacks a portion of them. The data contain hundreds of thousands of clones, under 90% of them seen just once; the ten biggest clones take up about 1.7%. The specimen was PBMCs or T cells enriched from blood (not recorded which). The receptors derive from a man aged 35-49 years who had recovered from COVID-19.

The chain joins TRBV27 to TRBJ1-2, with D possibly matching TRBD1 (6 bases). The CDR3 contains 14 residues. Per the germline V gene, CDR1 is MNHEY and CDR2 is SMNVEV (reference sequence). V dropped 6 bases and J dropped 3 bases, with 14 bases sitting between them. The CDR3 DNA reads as TGTGCCAGCAGACAGCGGGGGGGCGACTATGGCTACACCTTC. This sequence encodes CASRQRGGDYGYTF.

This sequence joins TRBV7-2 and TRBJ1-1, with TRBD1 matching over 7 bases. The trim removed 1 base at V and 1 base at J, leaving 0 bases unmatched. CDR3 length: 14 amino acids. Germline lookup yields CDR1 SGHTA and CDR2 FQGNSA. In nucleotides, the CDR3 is TGTGCCAGCAGCTTAGGGACAGGGAACACTGAAGCTTTCTTT. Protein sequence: CASSLGTGNTEAFF.

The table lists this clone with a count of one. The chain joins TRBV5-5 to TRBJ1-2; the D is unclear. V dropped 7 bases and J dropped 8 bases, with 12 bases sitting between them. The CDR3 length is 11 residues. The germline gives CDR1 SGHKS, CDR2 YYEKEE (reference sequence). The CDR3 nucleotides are TGTGCCAGCGGACTAGAGACGGGCTACACCTTC. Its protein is CASGLETGYTF. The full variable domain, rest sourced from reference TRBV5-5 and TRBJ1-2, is DAGVTQSPTHLIKTRGQQVTLRCSPISGHKSVSWYQQVLGQGPQFIFQYYEKEERGRGNFPDRFSARQFPNYSSELNVNALLLGDSALYLCASGLETGYTFGSGTRLTVV.

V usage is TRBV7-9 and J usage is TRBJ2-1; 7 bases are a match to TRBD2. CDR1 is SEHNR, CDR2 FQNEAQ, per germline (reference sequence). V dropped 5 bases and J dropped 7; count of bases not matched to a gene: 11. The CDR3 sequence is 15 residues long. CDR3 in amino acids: CASSHRGVGRNEQFF. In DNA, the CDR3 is TGTGCCAGCAGCCATCGGGGGGTTGGTCGAAATGAGCAGTTCTTC.

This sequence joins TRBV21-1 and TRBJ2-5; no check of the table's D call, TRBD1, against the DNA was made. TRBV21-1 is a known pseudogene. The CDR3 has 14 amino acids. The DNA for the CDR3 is TGTGCCAGCAGCAAAGTAGGGGGCTTTGAGACCCAGTACTTC. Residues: CASSKVGGFETQYF.

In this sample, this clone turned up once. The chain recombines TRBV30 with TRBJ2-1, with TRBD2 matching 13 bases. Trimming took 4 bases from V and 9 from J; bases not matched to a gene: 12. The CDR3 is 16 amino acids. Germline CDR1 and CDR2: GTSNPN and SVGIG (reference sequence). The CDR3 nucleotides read TGTGCCTGGACAGCGCCGGGGACTAGCGGGGTAATTGAGCAGTTCTTC. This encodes CAWTAPGTSGVIEQFF.

The CDR3 DNA is TGTGCCAGCACCAATTGGGGACAGGGCAACAATGAGCAGTTCTTC. This gives the protein CASTNWGQGNNEQFF. The V gene is TRBV7-6, the J gene TRBJ2-1; 9 bases agree with TRBD1. The CDR3 covers 15 residues. Germline V gene lookup returns CDR1 SGHVS and CDR2 FNYEAQ. V was pared by 7 bases and J by 5 bases, with 9 bases of the junction left unmatched.

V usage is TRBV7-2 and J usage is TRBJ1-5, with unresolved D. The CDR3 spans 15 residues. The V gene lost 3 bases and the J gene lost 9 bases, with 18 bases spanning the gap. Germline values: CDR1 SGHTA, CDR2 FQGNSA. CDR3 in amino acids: CASSFSKEGVRPQHF. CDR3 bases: TGTGCCAGCAGCTTTTCAAAGGAGGGTGTGCGGCCCCAGCATTTT.

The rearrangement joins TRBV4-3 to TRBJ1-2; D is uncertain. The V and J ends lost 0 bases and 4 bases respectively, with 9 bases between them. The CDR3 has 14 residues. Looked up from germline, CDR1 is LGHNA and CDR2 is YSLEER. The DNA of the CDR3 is TGCGCCAGCAGCCAAGATCAGGAATTCTATGGCTACACCTTC. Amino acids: CASSQDQEFYGYTF.

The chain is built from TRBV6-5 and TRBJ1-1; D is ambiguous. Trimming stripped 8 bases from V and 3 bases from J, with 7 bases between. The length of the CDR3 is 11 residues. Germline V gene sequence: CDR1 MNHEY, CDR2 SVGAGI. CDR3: CASHDYTEAFF. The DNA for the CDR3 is TGTGCCAGCCACGACTACACTGAAGCTTTCTTT.

Here the CDR3 reads CASQGNTEAFF. CDR3 DNA sequence: TGTGCCAGCCAGGGGAACACTGAAGCTTTCTTT. The chain is built from TRBV28 and TRBJ1-1, with D maybe TRBD1 (5 bases). The CDR3 covers 11 residues. V lost 8 bases, J lost 1 base, and 5 bases lay in between. Germline loops: CDR1 MDHEN, CDR2 SYDVKM.

The CDR3 DNA reads as TGTGCCAGCACCACCCCGAGGACAGGGGTCCATGGCTACACCTTC. It specifies CASTTPRTGVHGYTF. The rearrangement joins TRBV2 to TRBJ1-2; 9 bases map to TRBD1. This CDR3 is 15 amino acids long. Looked up from germline, CDR1 is SNHLY and CDR2 is FYNNEI. V trimming: 7 bases; J trimming: 6 bases; junction bases outside the gene matches: 12.

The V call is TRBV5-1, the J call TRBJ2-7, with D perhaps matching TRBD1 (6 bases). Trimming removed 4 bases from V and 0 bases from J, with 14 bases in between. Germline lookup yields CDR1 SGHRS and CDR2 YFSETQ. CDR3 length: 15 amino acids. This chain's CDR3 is CASSVGWGLSYEQYF. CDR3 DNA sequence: TGCGCCAGCAGCGTGGGTTGGGGGCTCTCCTACGAGCAGTACTTC.

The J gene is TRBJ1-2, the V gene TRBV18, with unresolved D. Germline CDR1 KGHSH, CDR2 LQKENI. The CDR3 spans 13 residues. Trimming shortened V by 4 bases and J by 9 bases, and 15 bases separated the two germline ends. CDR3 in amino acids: CASSLGEALSYTF. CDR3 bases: TGTGCCAGCTCACTCGGAGAAGCATTAAGCTACACCTTC.

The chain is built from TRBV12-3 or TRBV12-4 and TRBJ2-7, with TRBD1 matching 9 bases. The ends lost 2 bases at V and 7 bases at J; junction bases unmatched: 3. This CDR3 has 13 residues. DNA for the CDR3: TGTGCCAGCAGTTTAATGGGACAGGGAGAGCAGTACTTC. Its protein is CASSLMGQGEQYF.

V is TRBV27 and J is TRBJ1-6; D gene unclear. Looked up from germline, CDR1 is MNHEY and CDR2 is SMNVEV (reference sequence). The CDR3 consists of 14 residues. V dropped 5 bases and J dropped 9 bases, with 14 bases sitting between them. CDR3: CASSRLEPGSPLHF. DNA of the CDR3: TGTGCCAGCAGTAGATTAGAGCCTGGTTCACCCCTCCACTTT.

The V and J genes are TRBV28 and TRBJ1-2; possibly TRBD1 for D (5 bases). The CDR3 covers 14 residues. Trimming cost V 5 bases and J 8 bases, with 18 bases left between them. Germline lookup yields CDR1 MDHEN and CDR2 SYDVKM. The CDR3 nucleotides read TGTGCCAGCAGTCCCGCGACGGGCACAGGAGGCTACACCTTC. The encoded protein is CASSPATGTGGYTF.

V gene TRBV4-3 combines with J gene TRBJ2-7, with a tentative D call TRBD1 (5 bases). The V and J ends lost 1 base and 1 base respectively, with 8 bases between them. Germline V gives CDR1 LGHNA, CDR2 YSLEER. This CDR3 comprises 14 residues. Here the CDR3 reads CASSQVQGSYEQYF. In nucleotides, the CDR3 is TGCGCCAGCAGCCAAGTTCAGGGTTCCTACGAGCAGTACTTC.

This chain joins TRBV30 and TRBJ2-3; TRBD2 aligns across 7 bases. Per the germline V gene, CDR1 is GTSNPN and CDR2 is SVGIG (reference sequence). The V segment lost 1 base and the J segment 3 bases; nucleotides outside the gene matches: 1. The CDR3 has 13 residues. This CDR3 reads CAWSGEGTDTQYF. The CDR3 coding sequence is TGTGCCTGGAGTGGGGAGGGTACAGATACGCAGTATTTT.

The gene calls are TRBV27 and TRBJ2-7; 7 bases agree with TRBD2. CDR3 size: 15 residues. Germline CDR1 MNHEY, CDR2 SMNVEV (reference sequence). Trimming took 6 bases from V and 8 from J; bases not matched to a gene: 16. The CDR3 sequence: CASRSLGGPPLKQYF. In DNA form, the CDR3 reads TGTGCCAGCAGGTCCCTGGGAGGGCCCCCTTTAAAGCAGTACTTC.

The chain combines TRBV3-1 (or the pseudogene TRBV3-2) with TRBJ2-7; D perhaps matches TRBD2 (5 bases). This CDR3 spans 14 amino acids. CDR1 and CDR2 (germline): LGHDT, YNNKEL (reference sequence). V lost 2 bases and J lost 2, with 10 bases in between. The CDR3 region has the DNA TGTGCCAGCAGCCAACGGACGGGGACCTACGAGCAGTACTTC. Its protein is CASSQRTGTYEQYF.

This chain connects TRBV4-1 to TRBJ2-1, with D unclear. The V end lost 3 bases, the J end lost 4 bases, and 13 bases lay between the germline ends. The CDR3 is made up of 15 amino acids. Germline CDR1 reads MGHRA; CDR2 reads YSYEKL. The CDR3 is CASSHGILRYNEQFF. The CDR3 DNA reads TGCGCCAGCAGCCACGGTATTTTGCGGTACAATGAGCAGTTCTTC.

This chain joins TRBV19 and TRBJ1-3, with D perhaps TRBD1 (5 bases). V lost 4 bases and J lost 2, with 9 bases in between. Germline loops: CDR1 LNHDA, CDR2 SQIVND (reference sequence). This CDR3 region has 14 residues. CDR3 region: CASSTSRAGNTIYF. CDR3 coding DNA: TGTGCCAGTAGTACGTCCAGGGCTGGAAACACCATATATTTT.

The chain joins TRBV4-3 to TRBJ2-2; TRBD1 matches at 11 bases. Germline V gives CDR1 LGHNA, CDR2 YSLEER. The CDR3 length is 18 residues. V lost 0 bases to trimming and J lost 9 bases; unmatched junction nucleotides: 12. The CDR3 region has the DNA TGCGCCAGCAGCCAAGATCCCCTCGGACAGGGGGCTTTCCGGGAGCTGTTTTTT. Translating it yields CASSQDPLGQGAFRELFF.

The CDR3 sequence is CAWTRDRGGESNYGYTF. Written as DNA, the CDR3 is TGTGCCTGGACCCGGGACAGGGGAGGTGAATCTAACTATGGCTACACCTTC. The chain links TRBV30 to TRBJ1-2; 10 positions agree with TRBD1. CDR1 GTSNPN and CDR2 SVGIG come from the germline V gene (reference sequence). CDR3 size: 17 residues. The junction had 11 bases not matched to a gene; V was cut back by 4 bases and J by 0 bases.

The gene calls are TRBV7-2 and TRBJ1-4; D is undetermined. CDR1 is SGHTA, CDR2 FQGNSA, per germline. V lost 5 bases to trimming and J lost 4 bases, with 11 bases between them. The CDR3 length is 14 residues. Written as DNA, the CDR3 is TGTGCCAGCAGCCCCAGCGGCCGTAATGAAAAACTGTTTTTT. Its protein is CASSPSGRNEKLFF.

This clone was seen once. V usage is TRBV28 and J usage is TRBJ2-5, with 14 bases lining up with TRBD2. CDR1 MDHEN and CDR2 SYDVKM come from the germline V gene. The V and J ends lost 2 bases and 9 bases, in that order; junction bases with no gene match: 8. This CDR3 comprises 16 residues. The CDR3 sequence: CASSLPGTSGRSSQYF. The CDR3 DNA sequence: TGTGCCAGCAGTTTACCCGGGACTAGCGGGAGATCCTCCCAGTACTTC.

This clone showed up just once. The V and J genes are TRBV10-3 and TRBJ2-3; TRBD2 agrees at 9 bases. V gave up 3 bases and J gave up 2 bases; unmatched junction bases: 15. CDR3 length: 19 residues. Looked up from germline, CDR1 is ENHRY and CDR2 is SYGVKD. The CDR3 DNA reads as TGTGCCATCAGTGACTTAGCGGGGGCGCCCGTTACAGCCACAGATACGCAGTATTTT. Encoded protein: CAISDLAGAPVTATDTQYF.

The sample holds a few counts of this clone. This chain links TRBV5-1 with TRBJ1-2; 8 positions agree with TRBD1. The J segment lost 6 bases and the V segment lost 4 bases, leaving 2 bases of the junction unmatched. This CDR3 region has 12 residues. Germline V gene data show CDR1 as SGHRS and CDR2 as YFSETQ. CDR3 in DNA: TGCGCCAGCAGCCCGGGACAGGATGGCTACACCTTC. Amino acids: CASSPGQDGYTF.

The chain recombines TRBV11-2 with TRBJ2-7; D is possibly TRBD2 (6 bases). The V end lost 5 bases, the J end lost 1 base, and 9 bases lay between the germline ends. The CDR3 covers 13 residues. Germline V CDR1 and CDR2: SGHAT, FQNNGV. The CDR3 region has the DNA TGTGCCAGCAGCCCGGGACTTTCCTACGAGCAGTACTTC. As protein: CASSPGLSYEQYF.

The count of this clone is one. The CDR3 loop reads CASSFGEITEAFF. CDR3 nucleotide sequence: TGTGCCAGCAGTTTTGGGGAGATCACTGAAGCTTTCTTT. This chain links TRBV12-3 or TRBV12-4 with TRBJ1-1; D unresolved. V lost 3 bases to trimming and J lost 4 bases, with 9 bases between them. The CDR3 sequence is 13 residues long.

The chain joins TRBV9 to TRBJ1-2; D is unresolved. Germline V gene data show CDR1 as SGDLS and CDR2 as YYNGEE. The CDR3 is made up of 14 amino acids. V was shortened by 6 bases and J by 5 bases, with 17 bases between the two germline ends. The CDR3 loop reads CASNSGPEGYGYTF. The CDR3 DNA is TGTGCCAGCAACTCCGGTCCAGAGGGATATGGCTACACCTTC.